These 15 T cell receptor beta chains share one sample of origin, sequenced in a study of blood T cell repertoires in COVID-19. Clones were sequenced by immunoSEQ multiplex PCR, and TCRdb holds only the in-frame ones, with some missing. The sample has hundreds of thousands of clones, roughly 80% seen once. Sequenced input: peripheral blood. Receptors were obtained from a woman of 80 years or more with acute or convalescent COVID-19.

The rearrangement joins TRBV5-1 to TRBJ1-5; 8 bases are shared with TRBD1. The germline gives CDR1 SGHRS, CDR2 YFSETQ. The V gene end was trimmed by 4 bases and the J gene end by 3 bases; junction bases not matched to a gene: 18. The CDR3 is 19 amino acids. The CDR3 reads CASSQLGTGEGYDNQPQHF. DNA for the CDR3: TGCGCCAGCAGCCAGTTGGGGACAGGTGAAGGATATGACAATCAGCCCCAGCATTTT.

V usage is TRBV18 and J usage is TRBJ1-1; TRBD1 matches 10 bases. The germline gives CDR1 KGHSH, CDR2 LQKENI. After removal of 5 bases from V and 4 bases from J, the junction contained 7 bases not matched to a gene. The CDR3 runs to 15 residues. The CDR3 DNA follows: TGTGCCAGCTCATGGGACAGGGGAGAGAGCACTGAAGCTTTCTTT. Translation gives CASSWDRGESTEAFF.

This chain connects TRBV6-5 to TRBJ2-5; the D gene is possibly TRBD1 (6 bases). Trimming took 6 bases from V and 2 from J, leaving 10 bases between them. The CDR3 is 13 residues long. CDR1 and CDR2 (germline): MNHEY, SVGAGI. The CDR3 coding sequence is TGTGCCAGCAGCGGGACACCTCAAGAGACCCAGTACTTC. It is translated as CASSGTPQETQYF.

V and J are TRBV5-1 and TRBJ1-2; D is unresolved. The CDR3 has 13 residues. V was pared by 0 bases and J by 5 bases, with 8 bases between. Germline-derived CDR1 and CDR2 are SGHRS and YFSETQ. The CDR3 sequence: CASSLEPTYGYTF. CDR3 DNA: TGCGCCAGCAGCTTGGAACCGACTTATGGCTACACCTTC.

Comment on this clone: This specimen includes other DNA sequences encoding the same CDR3. The chain carries TRBV20-1 and TRBJ2-3; D not certain. Germline-derived CDR1 and CDR2 are DFQATT and SNEGSKA (reference sequence). The CDR3 extends over 11 amino acids. V was shortened by 3 bases and J by 3 bases, with 4 bases between the two germline ends. CDR3 DNA sequence: TGCAGTGCTAGGAGAACAGATACGCAGTATTTT. This encodes CSARRTDTQYF.

This sequence joins TRBV4-3 and TRBJ1-6, with no clear D. V dropped 1 base and J dropped 8 bases, with 12 bases sitting between them. Germline loops: CDR1 LGHNA, CDR2 YSLEER. The CDR3 covers 15 residues. The CDR3 loop reads CASSQVIQLDSPLHF. The CDR3 DNA reads as TGCGCCAGCAGCCAAGTGATACAGTTAGATTCACCCCTCCACTTT.

V and J are TRBV29-1 and TRBJ1-3; D not certain. The V gene lost 7 bases and the J gene lost 3 bases, with 16 bases spanning the gap. This CDR3 spans 14 amino acids. Germline lookup yields CDR1 SQVTM and CDR2 ANQGSEA. CDR3 amino acids: CSASTSGIGNTIYF. The CDR3 DNA is TGCAGCGCCTCCACGTCGGGGATTGGAAACACCATATATTTT.

This chain uses TRBV9 with TRBJ2-2; 7 bases fit TRBD2. Trimming took 1 base from V and 6 from J; bases not matched to a gene: 6. CDR3 length: 15 amino acids. The germline V gene has CDR1 SGDLS and CDR2 YYNGEE. CDR3 DNA sequence: TGTGCCAGCAGCGTACAAGCGGGAAAGGCCGGGGAGCTGTTTTTT. Its protein product is CASSVQAGKAGELFF.

The chain combines TRBV9 with TRBJ1-1; TRBD1 matches at 11 bases. Looked up from germline, CDR1 is SGDLS and CDR2 is YYNGEE. CDR3 length: 16 amino acids. V gave up 0 bases and J gave up 4 bases; unmatched junction bases: 5. CDR3 sequence (DNA): TGTGCCAGCAGCGTAGCTGGACAGGGGGCAGCCACTGAAGCTTTCTTT. Its protein is CASSVAGQGAATEAFF.

The chain employs TRBV30 and TRBJ1-1; D is ambiguous. CDR1 is GTSNPN and CDR2 is SVGIG in the germline V gene (reference sequence). CDR3 length: 11 residues. Trimming left V 3 bases short and J 1 base short, with 3 bases between. For the CDR3, the DNA is TGTGCCTGGAGCTGGAACACTGAAGCTTTCTTT. Amino acids: CAWSWNTEAFF.

This clone has just a few counts. V is TRBV4-3 and J is TRBJ1-1; TRBD1 is a possible D gene (5 bases). The V gene's germline CDR1 is LGHNA and CDR2 YSLEER. Between the trimmed V and J ends, which lost 0 bases and 3 bases, there was a span of 11 bases. The CDR3 has 15 amino acids. CDR3 residues: CASSQDQGPDTEAFF. The CDR3, as DNA: TGCGCCAGCAGCCAAGATCAGGGTCCGGACACTGAAGCTTTCTTT.

The J gene is TRBJ1-5, the V gene TRBV6-2 or TRBV6-3; the match to TRBD1 covers 10 bases. Trimming removed 2 bases from V and 7 bases from J; junction bases left unmatched: 2. This CDR3 comprises 14 residues. In germline, CDR1 is MNHEY, CDR2 SVGEGT. Here the CDR3 reads CASSYGTGEQPQHF. The CDR3 DNA reads TGTGCCAGCAGTTACGGGACAGGGGAGCAGCCCCAGCATTTT.

This chain uses TRBV9 with TRBJ1-3, with no clear D. CDR1 is SGDLS and CDR2 is YYNGEE in the germline V gene. This CDR3 region has 15 residues. The ends were cut back, 3 bases at V and 4 bases at J, with 14 bases in the middle. DNA for the CDR3: TGTGCCAGCAGCGCCCTTGGGGAGGGCGGAAACACCATATATTTT. This codes for CASSALGEGGNTIYF.

This rearrangement joins TRBV19 to TRBJ1-1; D is perhaps TRBD1 (5 bases). V was clipped by 0 bases and J by 4 bases, with 15 bases between them. The CDR3 spans 16 residues. Germline CDR1 LNHDA, CDR2 SQIVND (reference sequence). The CDR3 reads CASSIDNLPGGTEAFF. The DNA for the CDR3 is TGTGCCAGTAGTATAGATAATCTGCCCGGGGGCACTGAAGCTTTCTTT.

The table lists this clone with a few counts. The J gene is TRBJ1-3, the V gene TRBV3-1 (or the pseudogene TRBV3-2), with D possibly TRBD1 on 5 matching bases. CDR1 is LGHDT and CDR2 is YNNKEL in the germline V gene (reference sequence). Trimming shortened V by 0 bases and J by 3 bases, and 9 bases separated the two germline ends. There are 15 residues in the CDR3. CDR3 residues: CASSQDKGFGNTIYF. The CDR3 DNA is TGTGCCAGCAGCCAAGATAAGGGGTTTGGAAACACCATATATTTT.